A selection of T cell receptor beta chains follows, all from one sample in a study of shared clonotypes between healthy human individuals. Sequencing used immunoSEQ multiplex PCR; TCRdb keeps in-frame clones, though not all of them. In the table there are around 530,000 clones, just over 75% of which are singletons. Source material: PBMCs. The receptor set was obtained from a woman in her forties in good health. Some clones in this sample may be carry-over from other donors' samples. The CDR3 runs from the conserved cysteine through the conserved F or W. Each record gives: J gene, D gene, V gene, clone size, CDR3 DNA, CDR3 protein. A D gene is named only where the DNA matches it firmly. The size of a clone is reported for some rows only, either as once, few or many, or as a class for expanded clones.

TRBJ1-5 - TRBV6-1 once TGTGCCAGCAGTGAAGTTGGGGATGCCCAGCATTTT CASSEVGDAQHF
TRBJ2-7 TRBD2 TRBV5-6 - TGTGCCAGCAGCTTGCTAGCGGGCCGCTCCTACGAGCAGTACTTC CASSLLAGRSYEQYF
TRBJ2-1 TRBD2 TRBV6-6 - TGTGCCAGCAGCTGGACTAGCGGGTACAATGAGCAGTTCTTC CASSWTSGYNEQFF
TRBJ2-1 TRBD2 TRBV23-1 - TGCGCCAGCAGTCAATCTCGCCCCCCGGGACTAGCGGCGAGCTCCTACAATGAGCAGTTCTTC CASSQSRPPGLAASSYNEQFF
TRBJ2-5 - TRBV7-9 - TGTGCCAGCAGCTTAGCGGCGGTCCAAGAGACCCAGTACTTC CASSLAAVQETQYF
TRBJ2-3 - TRBV7-3 - TGTGCCAGCAGCCGGGACTTCGGCACAGATACGCAGTATTTT CASSRDFGTDTQYF
TRBJ2-3 - TRBV19 - TGTGCCAGTAGTCCCCGGGGGCGGACCACAGATACGCAGTATTTT CASSPRGRTTDTQYF
TRBJ1-3 - TRBV6-1 - TGTGCCAGCAGTGAACAACCCGGGACGAACTCTGGAAACACCATATATTTT CASSEQPGTNSGNTIYF
TRBJ2-7 - TRBV7-2 - TGTGCCAGCAGCGCCAGGTCCTACGAGCAGTACTTC CASSARSYEQYF
TRBJ2-2 TRBD2 TRBV19 - TGTGCCAGTAGTAAGATAGCGGGAGCGACCCTCGGGGAGCTGTTTTTT CASSKIAGATLGELFF
TRBJ2-7 - TRBV7-8 once TGTGCCAGCAGCCTCCAGACACCCTCCTACGAGCAGTACTTC CASSLQTPSYEQYF
TRBJ1-1 - TRBV7-2 - TGTGCCAGCGGTCGTATCACAGGCACTGAAGCTTTCTTT CASGRITGTEAFF
TRBJ2-1 - TRBV6-6 - TGTGCCAGCACCCGACTACCCTCTAATGAGCAGTTCTTC CASTRLPSNEQFF
TRBJ2-7 - TRBV6-1 - TGTGCCAGCAGTGAGATGGGCCTTAGCTCCTACGAGCAGTACTTC CASSEMGLSSYEQYF
TRBJ1-2 - TRBV11-2 - TGTGCCAGCACAGAGGGAAACGACTATGGCTACACCTTC CASTEGNDYGYTF
TRBJ2-5 - TRBV5-6 once TGTGCCAGCAGTGGGCAATCTACCTGGTACCAAGAGACCCAGTACTTC CASSGQSTWYQETQYF
TRBJ2-1 - TRBV27 - TGTGCCAGCAGTTTTGTCGGGTGGGTGGTGAATGAGCAGTTCTTC CASSFVGWVVNEQFF
TRBJ2-7 - TRBV7-2 - TGTGCCAGCAGCTTAGTAGTCAGGGTTGGGGAGCAGTACTTC CASSLVVRVGEQYF
TRBJ2-6 - TRBV28 once TGTGCCAGCAGTATCATCTCTGGGGCCAACGTCCTGACTTTC CASSIISGANVLTF
TRBJ2-3 TRBD2 TRBV15 - TGTGCCACCAGCAGAGGCGGGAGAAGCACAGATACGCAGTATTTT CATSRGGRSTDTQYF
TRBJ2-3 TRBD2 TRBV5-1 - TGCGCCAGCAGCCTAACCGGGACTAGCGGGATCACAGATACGCAGTATTTT CASSLTGTSGITDTQYF
TRBJ2-5 TRBD1 TRBV19 once TGTGCCAGTAGTCGGGGACAGCCTCAAGAGACCCAGTACTTC CASSRGQPQETQYF
TRBJ2-7 TRBD1 TRBV6-1 - TGTGCCAGCAGTGAAGCGCGATCCAGGACAGGGGGGACCTACGAGCAGTACTTC CASSEARSRTGGTYEQYF
TRBJ2-3 - TRBV4-3 - TGCGCCAGCAGCCAAGGTAGTTCGGGACAATCCACAGATACGCAGTATTTT CASSQGSSGQSTDTQYF
TRBJ2-7 - TRBV27 - TGTGCCAGCAGTTTATCGCGGGTCCACTACGAGCAGTACTTC CASSLSRVHYEQYF
TRBJ1-2 - TRBV18 - TGTGCCAGCTCACCTGGTTGGGCGGACTATGGCTACACCTTC CASSPGWADYGYTF
TRBJ1-5 - TRBV28 - TGTGCCAGCAGGGGAGGTGGGAGCAATCAGCCCCAGCATTTT CASRGGGSNQPQHF
TRBJ1-3 TRBD1 TRBV27 once TGTGCCAGCGGGGACAGACTCTCTGGAAACACCATATATTTT CASGDRLSGNTIYF
TRBJ1-1 TRBD1 TRBV2 - TGTGCCAGCAGTCGGACAGGGGGCGTCACTGAAGCTTTCTTT CASSRTGGVTEAFF
TRBJ2-7 TRBD2 TRBV7-2 once TGTGCCAGCAGCTTTCGGCTAGCGGGCTTAGAGCAGTACTTC CASSFRLAGLEQYF
TRBJ1-2 - TRBV19 - TGTGCCAGTAGCGAACACAGAGCTTTTAACTATGGCTACACCTTC CASSEHRAFNYGYTF
TRBJ2-3 - TRBV29-1 - TGCAGCGTTGACTTCCAGATGAGCACAGATACGCAGTATTTT CSVDFQMSTDTQYF
TRBJ2-7 - TRBV5-4 - TGTGCCAGCAGCTTGGTTGGCAGGGCGAGCTCCTACGAGCAGTACTTC CASSLVGRASSYEQYF
TRBJ2-7 - TRBV7-2 - TGTGCCAGCAGCTTAGCGGGGCAGAGCTACGAGCAGTACTTC CASSLAGQSYEQYF
TRBJ1-1 - TRBV5-1 - TGCGCCAGCAGCTTGGGGCCGACCGAGAGCACTGAAGCTTTCTTT CASSLGPTESTEAFF
TRBJ2-3 TRBD2 TRBV29-1 few TGCAGCGTCCCTGACTGGCTAGCGGGAGGGCCAGGCACAGATACGCAGTATTTT CSVPDWLAGGPGTDTQYF
TRBJ1-1 - TRBV28 - TGTGCCAGCAGTTTCAGGAACACTGAAGCTTTCTTT CASSFRNTEAFF
TRBJ1-1 TRBD1 TRBV28 - TGTGCCAGCAGTTTAACGGACAGGGTAAACATGAACACTGAAGCTTTCTTT CASSLTDRVNMNTEAFF
TRBJ2-1 - TRBV7-9 few TGTGCCAGCAGCTTAGGTGGGGATGAGCAGTTCTTC CASSLGGDEQFF
TRBJ1-5 - TRBV5-5 - TGTGCCAGCAGCTTTTTACAGGGCGATTGGCCCCAGCATTTT CASSFLQGDWPQHF
TRBJ1-4 - TRBV28 - TGTGCCAGCAGTTGGGGGCGAAATGAAAAACTGTTTTTT CASSWGRNEKLFF
TRBJ2-7 - TRBV6-1 many TGTGCCAGCAGGATAGTGGACGGGTCCTACGAGCAGTACTTC CASRIVDGSYEQYF
TRBJ1-1 - TRBV5-6 - TGTGCCAGCAGCTATACAGGTTTGAACACTGAAGCTTTCTTT CASSYTGLNTEAFF
TRBJ1-2 - TRBV10-3 many TGTGCCACCCAAGCAGAAGGCGGCTACACCTTC CATQAEGGYTF
TRBJ2-3 - TRBV25-1 - TGTGCCAGCAGTGAATTGGGAGACAGATTCACAGATACGCAGTATTTT CASSELGDRFTDTQYF
TRBJ2-3 - TRBV5-4 few TGTGCCAGCAGCGTGGGTGAGGCTAATGCGCAGTATTTT CASSVGEANAQYF
TRBJ2-2 - TRBV6-1 - TGTGCCAGCAGGTGGCAGACGGACACCGGGGAGCTGTTTTTT CASRWQTDTGELFF
TRBJ2-2 TRBD2 TRBV15 - TGTGCCACGCCGGCTAGCGGCTCTCTCACCGGGGAGCTGTTTTTT CATPASGSLTGELFF